These T cell receptor beta chains were read from a single sample in a study of T cell repertoires in cytomegalovirus infection. TCRdb processed the reads anew with MiXCR; each CDR3 protein has one entry. The data contain roughly 630,000 distinct CDR3 sequences, roughly 26% of them singletons. What was sequenced was CD8+ T cells from PBMCs. These receptors originate from a human donor in good health (CMV status not recorded). Some clones in this sample may be carry-over from other donors' samples. Both conserved end residues are trimmed from each CDR3. Each record gives: J gene, D gene, V gene, CDR3 protein. The D gene is left open where the match is weak.

J gene: TRBJ2-2; D gene: NA; V gene: TRBV28; CDR3 protein: ASSVVGRDGELF
J gene: TRBJ1-1; D gene: NA; V gene: TRBV29-1; CDR3 protein: SVEENKGGRSNTEAF
J gene: TRBJ1-5; D gene: NA; V gene: TRBV7-9; CDR3 protein: ASSLELLGAPDQPQH
J gene: TRBJ2-1; D gene: NA; V gene: TRBV6-5; CDR3 protein: ASSYPGPEQF
J gene: TRBJ2-1; D gene: TRBD2; V gene: TRBV25-1; CDR3 protein: ASSPSGGVVNEQF
J gene: TRBJ2-2; D gene: NA; V gene: TRBV9; CDR3 protein: ASSLALTDLTGELF
J gene: TRBJ2-3; D gene: TRBD2; V gene: TRBV6-6; CDR3 protein: ASSPPGLAGRGDTQY
J gene: TRBJ2-3; D gene: NA; V gene: TRBV7-8; CDR3 protein: ASSLRPSESTDTQY
J gene: TRBJ2-1; D gene: NA; V gene: TRBV27; CDR3 protein: ASSFTGEDEQF
J gene: TRBJ2-5; D gene: NA; V gene: TRBV14; CDR3 protein: ASSMAARGTQY
J gene: TRBJ2-2; D gene: TRBD1; V gene: TRBV7-2; CDR3 protein: ASSPGTGGLANTGELF
J gene: TRBJ2-1; D gene: TRBD2; V gene: TRBV28; CDR3 protein: ASSLRLVKAGGPHNEQF
J gene: TRBJ1-5; D gene: TRBD1; V gene: TRBV28; CDR3 protein: ASSWTGENQPQH
J gene: TRBJ2-7; D gene: NA; V gene: TRBV12-3/TRBV12-4; CDR3 protein: ASRNYNSYEQY
J gene: TRBJ2-5; D gene: TRBD1; V gene: TRBV6-5; CDR3 protein: ASSYTNRGEETQY
J gene: TRBJ1-1; D gene: NA; V gene: TRBV14; CDR3 protein: ASSQWGTEAF
J gene: TRBJ2-5; D gene: TRBD1; V gene: TRBV29-1; CDR3 protein: SVEESGGQETQY
J gene: TRBJ1-5; D gene: NA; V gene: TRBV5-6; CDR3 protein: ASTRRGISNQPQH
J gene: TRBJ2-2; D gene: TRBD1; V gene: TRBV10-3; CDR3 protein: AILAGTGVNTGELF
J gene: TRBJ2-7; D gene: NA; V gene: TRBV29-1; CDR3 protein: SVEAQDYEQY
J gene: TRBJ1-2; D gene: NA; V gene: TRBV7-9; CDR3 protein: ASSLVVSGGYGYT
J gene: TRBJ2-5; D gene: TRBD2; V gene: TRBV6-8; CDR3 protein: ASSYLAGGIQETQY
J gene: TRBJ1-6; D gene: NA; V gene: TRBV5-1; CDR3 protein: ASSHLYRDVDNSPLH
J gene: TRBJ2-1; D gene: NA; V gene: TRBV5-6; CDR3 protein: ASSLFNNEQF
J gene: TRBJ2-2; D gene: NA; V gene: TRBV7-9; CDR3 protein: ASSPPPGQNTGELF
J gene: TRBJ2-1; D gene: NA; V gene: TRBV27; CDR3 protein: ASSLAEGSWYNEQF
J gene: TRBJ2-5; D gene: NA; V gene: TRBV6-5; CDR3 protein: ASSLWPGGEETQY